These 8 T cell receptor beta chains were all obtained from the same sample, sequenced in a study of shared clonotypes between healthy human individuals. Repertoires were generated with immunoSEQ multiplex PCR, while TCRdb's copy carries only in-frame clones and drops some. In the table there are some 2,500,000 clones, 85% to 95% of which are singletons. The sequencing input was naive CD4+ T cells from PBMCs. The subset: CD45RA+ positively selected. The origin of the receptors is a man aged 18 to 30 in good health. Some clones in this sample may be carry-over from other donors' samples.

The chain employs TRBV4-1 and TRBJ1-6, with TRBD1 identical over 8 bases. The V gene's germline CDR1 is MGHRA and CDR2 YSYEKL. The CDR3 is 21 residues long. Trimming took 3 bases from V and 0 from J; bases not matched to a gene: 16. The CDR3 sequence is CASSHQPATGAVGSYNSPLHF. The CDR3 DNA reads TGCGCCAGCAGCCACCAGCCAGCGACAGGGGCTGTCGGCTCCTATAATTCACCCCTCCACTTT.

For this clone: Other DNA variants within this sample encode the same CDR3. The rearrangement joins TRBV7-7 to TRBJ2-3; tentatively, D is TRBD2 (6 bases). The germline V and J ends were trimmed by 5 bases and 3 bases, with 9 bases remaining between them. This CDR3 region has 13 residues. The germline gives CDR1 SSHAT, CDR2 FNYEAQ (reference sequence). DNA of the CDR3: TGTGCCAGCAGCCTGGGACTTACAGATACGCAGTATTTT. It specifies CASSLGLTDTQYF.

In regard to this clone: Other DNA variants within this sample encode the same CDR3. Written as DNA, the CDR3 is TGCGCCAGCAGCTTAACTAGCGTCCAAGAGACCCAGTACTTC. Its protein product is CASSLTSVQETQYF. V is TRBV5-1 and J is TRBJ2-5; 7 positions agree with TRBD2. V lost 2 bases and J lost 1; bases outside the gene matches: 2. Germline CDR1 is SGHRS and CDR2 is YFSETQ. The CDR3 is 14 amino acids.

This clone came up once. V usage is TRBV7-6 and J usage is TRBJ1-6; TRBD1 is a possible D gene (5 bases). Per the germline V gene, CDR1 is SGHVS and CDR2 is FNYEAQ. CDR3 length equals 13 residues. Trimming removed 7 bases from V and 6 bases from J, with 10 bases in between. CDR3 protein: CASTAGVNSPLHF. The CDR3 coding sequence is TGTGCCAGCACAGCGGGGGTTAATTCACCCCTCCACTTT. Using reference TRBV7-6 and TRBJ1-6 for the parts outside the CDR3, the full variable domain is GAGVSQSPRYKVTKRGQDVALRCDPISGHVSLYWYRQALGQGPEFLTYFNYEAQQDKSGLPNDRFSAERPEGSISTLTIQRTEQRDSAMYRCASTAGVNSPLHFGNGTRLTVT.

This rearrangement joins TRBV5-4 to TRBJ2-1; TRBD2 matches 14 bases. This CDR3 spans 15 amino acids. The J segment lost 8 bases and the V segment lost 4 bases, leaving 5 bases of the junction unmatched. Germline V CDR1 and CDR2: SGHNT, YYREEE (reference sequence). The CDR3 coding sequence is TGTGCCAGCAGCCGGACTAGCGGGAGGATGGATGAGCAGTTCTTC. It specifies CASSRTSGRMDEQFF.

A few counts support this clone. The rearrangement links TRBV19 to TRBJ2-2; a weak D match, TRBD2 (5 bases). This CDR3 has 14 amino acids. Germline V CDR1 and CDR2: LNHDA, SQIVND (reference sequence). V was trimmed by 1 base and J by 7 bases, leaving 10 bases between them. CDR3 loop: CASSIALGNGELFF. CDR3 DNA: TGTGCCAGTAGTATAGCTCTCGGGAACGGGGAGCTGTTTTTT.

CDR3 amino acids: CASSFERRDTQYF. As DNA, the CDR3 is TGTGCCAGCAGTTTTGAAAGACGAGATACGCAGTATTTT. The V and J genes are TRBV27 and TRBJ2-3, with D uncertain. CDR3 length: 13 amino acids. V was clipped by 3 bases and J by 5 bases, with 9 bases between them. Germline loops: CDR1 MNHEY, CDR2 SMNVEV (reference sequence).

This clone was found once. The V call is TRBV7-2, the J call TRBJ1-1, with 7 bases identical to TRBD1. CDR3 length: 15 amino acids. Per germline, CDR1 SGHTA and CDR2 FQGNSA. With V trimmed by 0 bases and J by 2 bases, 3 bases remained unmatched. The CDR3 DNA reads TGTGCCAGCAGCTTAGCTGGGACAGACAACACTGAAGCTTTCTTT. This codes for CASSLAGTDNTEAFF. Full variable domain (rest looked up from reference TRBV7-2 and TRBJ1-1): GAGVSQSPSNKVTEKGKDVELRCDPISGHTALYWYRQSLGQGLEFLIYFQGNSAPDKSGLPSDRFSAERTGGSVSTLTIQRTQQEDSAVYLCASSLAGTDNTEAFFGQGTRLTVV.